Sequencing of this T cell receptor beta chain was carried out in a study of control samples from healthy donors and cancer patients. This clone was recorded a few times. Generated by immunoSEQ multiplex PCR, the TCRdb table keeps only in-frame clones and is missing some. Seen here are 98,000 or so clones, approximately 84% observed once, and the top ten hold around 6.4%. Trimming took off 0 bases at V and 1 base at J, with 14 bases between the two ends. CDR1 SGDLS and CDR2 YYNGEE come from the germline V gene. This CDR3 contains 16 residues. The TCR was taken from a man between 18 and 35 years old in good health. The gene calls are TRBV9 and TRBJ2-7, with no clear D. Sequenced sample: blood. CDR3 sequence: CASSVGPGVGSYEQYF. CDR3 sequence (DNA): TGTGCCAGCAGCGTAGGCCCAGGTGTGGGGTCCTACGAGCAGTACTTC.